The clone carrying this T cell receptor beta chain was seen more than once but under ten times. What it binds is unknown. The CDR3 spans 16 residues. The V gene end was trimmed by 1 base and the J gene end by 4 bases; junction bases not matched to a gene: 7. Per the germline V gene, CDR1 is SGHRS and CDR2 is YFSETQ. These data belong to a study of T-cell memory formation after mild COVID-19. Looking at the study overall: The TCR clusters were mostly specific to one donor.

TCRdb reprocessed the 5' RACE reads with MiXCR, giving one entry per CDR3 protein. The sample gives fewer than 250,000 distinct CDR3 sequences, around 30% of which show up once; approximately 10% is in the top ten. Study outcomes and limitations: Researchers found some responding clones in pre-infection memory, a sign that cross-reactive memory joined. A second wave expanding day 15 to 37 was CD4+-biased; contracting clones were balanced.

The origin of this receptor is an adult woman who had mild COVID-19 (a few samples of this study predate the infection). Cell type and time point are not known. Sequenced input: PBMCs or a T cell subset sorted from them (not recorded which). The chain carries TRBV5-1 and TRBJ2-3, with 9 bases that match TRBD2. In DNA, the CDR3 is TGCGCCAGCAGCTTGCCCAGCGGGAGGTACGCAGATACGCAGTATTTT. Translated, it gives CASSLPSGRYADTQYF.